These T cell receptor beta chains were read from a single sample in a study of PD-L1 blockade in urothelial cancer. Libraries were prepared by immunoSEQ multiplex PCR; TCRdb keeps only in-frame clonotypes and omits some of them. Of roughly 130,000 clones in the sample, around 85% were seen once. The sample here was PBMCs, taken around atezolizumab (anti-PD-L1) treatment. The source is a man between 45 and 60 years old with urothelial cancer. Each CDR3 is given with its conserved first and last residue. Each record gives: J gene, clone size, D gene, V gene, CDR3 DNA, CDR3 protein. The D gene is left open where the match is weak. Only some rows state a clone size, as once, few, many or a class for expanded clones.

>TRBJ2-4|-|-|TRBV2
TGTGCCAGCAGTGAGGCAGGGGCCAAAAACATTCAGTACTTC
CASSEAGAKNIQYF
>TRBJ2-7|-|TRBD2|TRBV6-6
TGTGCCAGCAGTTACGGGGGGAGGGGCCGCAACGAGCAGTACTTC
CASSYGGRGRNEQYF
>TRBJ2-6|-|TRBD1|TRBV5-1
TGCGCCAGCAGCCGTGAGACAGGGGGCGCGGTCGGGGCCAACGTCCTGACTTTC
CASSRETGGAVGANVLTF
>TRBJ2-1|-|-|TRBV28
TGTGCCAGCAGTTCCTTAGCGGCAAGCTCCTACAATGAGCAGTTCTTC
CASSSLAASSYNEQFF
>TRBJ1-4|-|TRBD1|TRBV5-1
TGCGCCAGCAGCTTGGCCAGCTCGGACAGGCCCTCCGAAAAACTGTTTTTT
CASSLASSDRPSEKLFF
>TRBJ1-2|many|-|TRBV28
TGTGCCAGCAGTTTATATCCCTCCGGTTTTACTCCCTATGGCTACACCTTC
CASSLYPSGFTPYGYTF
>TRBJ2-1|-|TRBD1|TRBV13
TGTGCCAGCAGCTTAGGGCCAGACAGGGCAGGGAATGAGCAGTTCTTC
CASSLGPDRAGNEQFF
>TRBJ2-1|-|TRBD1|TRBV28
TGTGCCAGCAGTCCATATACCGGACAGGGGAGGAACAATGAGCAGTTCTTC
CASSPYTGQGRNNEQFF
>TRBJ2-7|-|-|TRBV2
TGTGCCAGCAGTTGGACAGATTACGAGCAGTACTTC
CASSWTDYEQYF
>TRBJ1-3|-|-|TRBV6-6
TGTGCCACTAGGGGGGGCAGCGTCTCTGGAAACACCATATATTTT
CATRGGSVSGNTIYF
>TRBJ2-5|once|TRBD1|TRBV9
TGTGCCAGCAGCGTAGGGGGACAGGCGCACCAAGAGACCCAGTACTTC
CASSVGGQAHQETQYF
>TRBJ2-5|-|TRBD1|TRBV7-9
TGTGCCAGCAGCTTAGTGGGCAGGGGGCGCCTGGAGACCCAGTACTTC
CASSLVGRGRLETQYF
>TRBJ1-1|-|TRBD1|TRBV6-5
TGTGCCAGCAGTTACACAGGGGCTAGACGGGAAGCTTTCTTT
CASSYTGARREAFF
>TRBJ2-2|-|TRBD1|TRBV10-1
TGCGCCAGGGGGGACAGGGAGGCCACCGGGGAGCTGTTTTTT
CARGDREATGELFF
>TRBJ1-6|few|TRBD1|TRBV19
TGTGCCAGTAGTACTTCGGGACAGGGGTCCGTTAGCCTCCACTTT
CASSTSGQGSVSLHF
>TRBJ2-7|-|TRBD2|TRBV18
TGTGCCAGCTCACCCCGCCTAGCGGGAGTGTACGAGCAGTACTTC
CASSPRLAGVYEQYF
>TRBJ2-1|-|TRBD2|TRBV7-9
TGTGCCAGCAGCCGTGGGACTAGCAGCTCCTACAATGAGCAGTTCTTC
CASSRGTSSSYNEQFF
>TRBJ1-6|few|-|TRBV7-2
TGTGCCAGCAGCTTAGCACAAATCTATAATTCACCCCTCCACTTT
CASSLAQIYNSPLHF